This TCR beta chain comes out of a study of CD8+ T cells in alopecia areata. In the study overall: Treated patients were given oral tofacitinib, which was dosed at 5 to 10 mg twice daily.

Reverse transcribed after extraction, RNA yielded cDNA as the sequencing template. The method was immunoSEQ multiplex PCR; TCRdb's version includes in-frame clones alone and lacks a portion of them. The table lists some 200,000 clones, roughly 50% of them singletons. V shed 5 bases and J 2 bases; nucleotides not matched to a gene: 2. This CDR3 spans 13 amino acids. In germline, CDR1 is LNHNV, CDR2 YYDKDF (reference sequence). Treatment reported: oral pan-JAK inhibitor, 5-10 mg twice daily. PBMCs were stained for CD3, CD4 and CD8, and CD4+ and CD8+ T cells were sorted. Comment on this clone: Distinct nucleotide sequences in the sample also encode this CDR3.

The source material was CD4+ T cells sorted from blood, sampled at week 24, from a patient treated with tofacitinib. The sequence derives from a human donor with alopecia areata. V is TRBV15 and J is TRBJ2-5, with 7 bases fitting TRBD1. CDR3 bases: TGTGCCACCAGCGGGACAGCTCAAGAGACCCAGTACTTC. Translated, it gives CATSGTAQETQYF.